Sequencing of this T cell receptor beta chain was carried out in a study of monozygotic twins with inflammatory bowel disease (dated by TCRdb to about 2019). In the study overall: A total of some 30 monozygotic twin pairs were included in the full study, comprising nine German pairs (four IBD-concordant, five IBD-discordant) and 19 IBD-discordant Danish pairs. Within discordant pairs, disease-associated traits were sought mainly by comparing IBD patients with their genetically identical healthy co-twins. Each individual had, on average, about 151 000 unique TCRalpha sequences and 181 000 unique TCRbeta sequences available for analysis. Study-level results and caveats: Repertoire similarity did not differ between concordant and discordant twins, which could be due to limited statistical power. Different T cell subtypes could not be distinguished in the analysis. Because patients were on differing immunosuppressive treatments, the repertoires may have picked up extra background noise and inter-individual variability. Fewer clonotypes were shared with other individuals by IBD patients than by healthy twins, most markedly in patients showing signs of disease activity. A decrease in TCRbeta repertoire diversity, as measured by inverse Simpson index, was observed in IBD patients compared with their healthy co-twins. No single strong signal or clonotype linked to IBD turned up in the results, so the idea that one exists was not supported.

The library was generated by 5' RACE. The input for every TCR library was around 3.5 ug of total RNA. For each sample, cDNA was synthesized in eight separate reactions using SMARTScribe reverse transcriptase. During cDNA synthesis, template switching introduced unique molecular identifiers that contained a 6-nucleotide sample barcode. Two nested PCRs of around 16 and 10 cycles amplified the TCRalpha and TCRbeta cDNA, and bead purification followed each PCR. Before amplification, the cDNA was treated with uracil DNA-glycosylase and purified using the QIAquick PCR purification kit. The second PCR added Illumina TruSeq-compatible adapters along with sample-specific barcodes. Library quality and concentration were assessed using TapeStation and Qubit, and roughly 5 ng of each library was pooled. Sequencing of pooled libraries was carried out on an Illumina HiSeq2500 single-index Rapid Run using 2 x 100 bp reads and custom sequencing primers. The study's processing was this. UMI-based consensus assembly with MiGEC version 1.2.6 was used to correct PCR and sequencing errors. V(D)J alignment, clonotype assembly and CDR3 extraction were performed with MiXCR version 2.1.1. To normalise gene usage, clonotype sharing and MAIT/NKT TCR abundance, the top 1000, 10 000 and 20 000 clonotypes in each sample were analysed. Diversity was computed as the inverse Simpson index with the vegan R package after downsampling to 27 000 UMIs. Paired Mann-Whitney U tests on discordant twin pairs were used, with Benjamini-Hochberg multiple-testing correction. Following TCRdb reprocessing, every CDR3 protein sequence forms one entry, and DNA is not provided. The V and J calls shown here were made by TCRdb, not taken from the authors' results. The table for this sample records approximately 400,000 distinct CDR3 sequences. The ten largest make up around 2.3% of the sample.

From each donor, a roughly 2.5 ml peripheral blood sample was drawn into PAXgene tubes and stored at -80 degrees C. Without T cell sorting, total RNA was isolated from whole blood using the PAXgene blood miRNA kit on an automated QIAcube. Peripheral blood from monozygotic twin pairs concordant or discordant for inflammatory bowel disease was subjected to deep TCRalpha and TCRbeta repertoire profiling with unique molecular barcoding. Smoking habits were recorded for all twin pairs, and individuals were classified as current, former or never smokers. Of note for this clonotype: Its antigen has not been determined.

CDR1 and CDR2, per the germline V gene, are LGHNA and YSLEER. Spanning cysteine to phenylalanine, the CDR3 consists of 18 amino acids. No DNA is listed. The sequencing sample was made of blood. The rearrangement joined TRBV4-3 to TRBJ2-1; TCRdb gives TRBD2 as the D gene, but with no DNA this cannot be confirmed. This TCR derives from a human donor with ulcerative colitis or Crohn's disease, or a healthy co-twin of an affected twin (not recorded which). The CDR3 protein is CASSQDVTGARIGNEQFF.